The 25 T cell receptor beta chains listed next were all sequenced from one sample in a study of blood T cells in healthy people across ages (dated by TCRdb to 2014 to 2015). Libraries were prepared through 5' RACE. TCRdb lists the instrument as Illumina HiSeq 2500. A second PCR of about 6 to 11 cycles was performed with a sample-barcoded 5' primer and a J-beta primer mix. Clones were called with MiXCR by TCRdb after fastp trimmed the public reads at Q25, and only in-frame beta chains were retained. A single entry per CDR3 protein holds the most common genes and DNA from its merged rows. For this sample there are about 640,000 distinct CDR3 sequences; roughly 30% appear just once. Clones ranked in the top ten supply roughly 14% of the sample. Sequenced material: blood. The receptors were gathered from a woman aged 80 or over in good health.

As for this clonotype: The junction shows a germline mismatch at one end, possibly a read error. CDR3 DNA sequence: TGTGCCAGCACCCCCGGACTCCCGAACACTGGAGCTTTCTTT. Translation gives CASTPGLPNTGAFF. The rearrangement uses TRBV7-2 and TRBJ1-1; the D is unclear. The CDR3 sequence is 14 residues long. Looked up from germline, CDR1 is SGHTA and CDR2 is FQGNSA.

This clonotype was seen at least ten times. The chain uses TRBV5-5 and TRBJ2-1; the D is unclear. Trimming took 0 bases from V and 3 from J, leaving 7 bases between them. CDR1 SGHKS and CDR2 YYEKEE come from the germline V gene (reference sequence). CDR3 length: 14 amino acids. The CDR3 coding sequence is TGTGCCAGCAGCTTGGCCCCTGGCTACAATGAGCAGTTCTTC. It is translated as CASSLAPGYNEQFF. The variable domain in full, completed from reference TRBV5-5 and TRBJ2-1, reads DAGVTQSPTHLIKTRGQQVTLRCSPISGHKSVSWYQQVLGQGPQFIFQYYEKEERGRGNFPDRFSARQFPNYSSELNVNALLLGDSALYLCASSLAPGYNEQFFGPGTRLTVL.

The chain uses TRBV20-1 and TRBJ1-6; the D gene is possibly TRBD1 (5 bases). With 4 bases removed from V and 0 bases from J, the gap between germline ends came to 19 bases. The CDR3 is 18 amino acids. CDR1 and CDR2 (germline): DFQATT, SNEGSKA (reference sequence). In DNA, the CDR3 is TGCAGTGCTAAAGAGGGCCGTTGGACAAGCTCCTATAATTCACCCCTCCACTTT. Residues: CSAKEGRWTSSYNSPLHF.

This clonotype was counted many times. A single base separates this from a much larger clone, so it may be a read error. The chain carries TRBV7-3 and TRBJ2-1, with D possibly being TRBD2 (6 bases). V lost 5 bases and J lost 0, with 11 bases in between. This CDR3 spans 15 amino acids. Germline V lookup: CDR1 SGHTA, CDR2 FQGTGA. This CDR3 is CASSGDSSSYNEQFF. The CDR3 coding sequence is TGTGCCAGCAGCGGGGACTCGAGCTCCTACAATGAGCAGTTCTTC.

This chain links TRBV20-1 with TRBJ2-5, with D unresolved. CDR1 and CDR2 (germline): DFQATT, SNEGSKA (reference sequence). V was trimmed by 2 bases and J by 2 bases, leaving 6 bases between them. There are 12 residues in the CDR3. This CDR3 reads CSARRVQETQYF. DNA for the CDR3: TGCAGTGCTAGAAGGGTACAAGAGACCCAGTACTTC.

This chain uses TRBV7-9 with TRBJ1-1; 7 bases map to TRBD1. From germline, CDR1 is SEHNR and CDR2 FQNEAQ (reference sequence). This CDR3 has 14 amino acids. V lost 4 bases to trimming and J lost 7 bases; unmatched junction nucleotides: 9. This CDR3 is CASSCDGTVSEAFF. The CDR3 nucleotides are TGTGCCAGCAGCTGTGATGGGACAGTGAGTGAAGCTTTCTTT. The entire variable domain, with the rest obtained from reference TRBV7-9 and TRBJ1-1, is as follows: DTGVSQNPRHKITKRGQNVTFRCDPISEHNRLYWYRQTLGQGPEFLTYFQNEAQLEKSRLLSDRFSAERPKGSFSTLEIQRTEQGDSAMYLCASSCDGTVSEAFFGQGTRLTVV.

The gene calls are TRBV27 and TRBJ2-6, with 9 bases matching TRBD1. CDR3 length: 19 amino acids. Germline V gene sequence: CDR1 MNHEY, CDR2 SMNVEV (reference sequence). V shed 2 bases, J shed 0 bases, and the junction held 8 bases outside the gene matches. The CDR3 loop reads CASSLLGQGFNSGANVLTF. In DNA form, the CDR3 reads TGTGCCAGCAGTTTACTGGGACAGGGCTTTAACTCTGGGGCCAACGTCCTGACTTTC.

CDR3 nucleotide sequence: TGCAGCGTTGAAGACAGAGGGAAAAGAAACACCGGGGAGCTGTTTTTT. This codes for CSVEDRGKRNTGELFF. The chain combines TRBV29-1 with TRBJ2-2, with D possibly matching TRBD2 (5 bases). Germline lookup yields CDR1 SQVTM and CDR2 ANQGSEA. This CDR3 has 16 amino acids. Trimming left V 0 bases short and J 2 bases short, with 13 bases between.

This clonotype occurred a few times. This sequence joins TRBV30 and TRBJ2-1, with 11 bases matching TRBD2. After removal of 8 bases from V and 8 bases from J, the junction contained 8 bases not matched to a gene. CDR1 and CDR2 from the germline V gene are GTSNPN and SVGIG (reference sequence). The CDR3 is 13 amino acids. Here the CDR3 reads CAANSGGADEQFF. In DNA, the CDR3 is TGTGCCGCCAATAGCGGGGGGGCCGATGAGCAGTTCTTC.

The V gene is TRBV3-1, the J gene TRBJ1-1, with 8 bases matching TRBD1. The germline CDR1 and CDR2 sequences are LGHDT and YNNKEL (reference sequence). The CDR3 is 15 residues long. J was trimmed by 4 bases and V by 4 bases; bases with no gene match: 8. Here the CDR3 DNA reads TGTGCCAGCAGCCCCGCAGGGGGCGCGGTCACTGAAGCTTTCTTT. This translates into CASSPAGGAVTEAFF. The whole variable domain, remainder taken from reference TRBV3-1 and TRBJ1-1, is DTAVSQTPKYLVTQMGNDKSIKCEQNLGHDTMYWYKQDSKKFLKIMFSYNNKELIINETVPNRFSPKSPDKAHLNLHINSLELGDSAVYFCASSPAGGAVTEAFFGQGTRLTVV.

This clonotype occurred many times. CDR3 in DNA: TGTGCCATCAGTGAGTCGTCGATTCAGTACTTC. Translating it yields CAISESSIQYF. V is TRBV10-3 and J is TRBJ2-4; D unclear. This CDR3 region has 11 residues. In germline, CDR1 is ENHRY, CDR2 SYGVKD. The germline V and J ends were trimmed by 0 bases and 10 bases, with 4 bases remaining between them.

This chain connects TRBV11-2 to TRBJ1-2, with TRBD1 matching over 7 bases. The CDR3 loop spans 16 amino acids. Germline-derived CDR1 and CDR2 are SGHAT and FQNNGV. The ends lost 5 bases at V and 2 bases at J; junction bases unmatched: 11. The CDR3 spells CASSLPPTGRNYGYTF. In DNA form, the CDR3 reads TGTGCCAGCAGCCTACCACCGACAGGGCGGAACTATGGCTACACCTTC.

This clonotype occurred many times. This chain connects TRBV20-1 to TRBJ1-2; 11 bases match TRBD1. Germline V gene sequence: CDR1 DFQATT, CDR2 SNEGSKA (reference sequence). The trim removed 5 bases at V and 4 bases at J, leaving 3 bases unmatched. The CDR3 runs 13 residues. The CDR3 sequence is CSAGTGGSYGYTF. The CDR3 DNA follows: TGCAGTGCTGGGACAGGGGGATCCTATGGCTACACCTTC.

As concerns this clonotype: This may be a read error: a much more frequent sequence differs by one nucleotide. This chain's CDR3 is CASSPTIGGLYNEQYF. CDR3 DNA: TGTGCCAGCAGCCCTACGATTGGGGGGCTCTACAATGAGCAGTACTTC. The gene calls are TRBV14 and TRBJ2-5; D could derive from TRBD1 or TRBD2 (6 bases each). V was pared by 4 bases and J by 11 bases, with 26 bases between. Germline CDR1 and CDR2: SGHDN and FVKESK. The CDR3 spans 16 residues.

This clonotype was seen ten or more times. The rearrangement links TRBV15 to TRBJ2-5; either TRBD1 or TRBD2 may supply D (5 bases each). Trimming cost V 6 bases and J 5 bases, with 16 bases left between them. Per germline, CDR1 LNHNV and CDR2 YYDKDF (reference sequence). The CDR3 is 14 amino acids. This CDR3 is CATRPERGWETQYF. The CDR3 nucleotides are TGTGCCACCAGACCCGAACGGGGCTGGGAGACCCAGTACTTC.

As to this clonotype: It may be a read error: a sequence one base away is much more abundant. The chain carries TRBV3-1 and TRBJ2-1; D is unclear. This CDR3 comprises 11 residues. The V gene's germline CDR1 is LGHDT and CDR2 YNNKEL (reference sequence). The CDR3 region has the DNA TGTGCCTGCAGCCAAGCAGTGGAGCAGTTCTTC. Its protein is CACSQAVEQFF.

The chain is built from TRBV5-5 and TRBJ2-1; 7 bases match TRBD1. This CDR3 region has 17 residues. Germline V gives CDR1 SGHKS, CDR2 YYEKEE (reference sequence). V was clipped by 4 bases and J by 3 bases; unmatched bases: 13. CDR3 coding DNA: TGTGCCAGCAGCAAACCAACCGGGACAGCCGTCTACAATGAGCAGTTCTTC. It codes for CASSKPTGTAVYNEQFF. Full variable domain (missing parts from reference TRBV5-5 and TRBJ2-1): DAGVTQSPTHLIKTRGQQVTLRCSPISGHKSVSWYQQVLGQGPQFIFQYYEKEERGRGNFPDRFSARQFPNYSSELNVNALLLGDSALYLCASSKPTGTAVYNEQFFGPGTRLTVL.

Here the CDR3 DNA reads TGTGCCAGCAGGTTGAATAAGGGAGCTGGAAACACCATATATTTT. This translates into CASRLNKGAGNTIYF. The chain joins TRBV7-2 to TRBJ1-3, with no clear D. CDR1 SGHTA and CDR2 FQGNSA come from the germline V gene. The CDR3 is 15 residues long. V shed 6 bases and J shed 2 bases, with 14 bases lying between them.

The chain joins TRBV25-1 to TRBJ2-7; no clear D. The tail of the sequence fits TRBJ2-5 better, so the J call may be wrong. The germline V gene has CDR1 MGHDK and CDR2 SYGVNS. The CDR3 consists of 15 residues. The CDR3 sequence is CASSQVLGIGETQYF. CDR3 nucleotide sequence: TGTGCCAGCAGCCAAGTGCTGGGGATTGGAGAGACCCAGTACTTC.

This clonotype was detected ten times or more. The V and J genes are TRBV5-1 and TRBJ1-4, with 9 positions matching TRBD1. V was pared by 0 bases and J by 4 bases, with 1 base of the junction left unmatched. CDR3 size: 15 residues. CDR1 and CDR2 (germline): SGHRS, YFSETQ. CDR3 region: CASSLEGQGNEKLFF. The CDR3 nucleotides read TGCGCCAGCAGCTTGGAGGGACAGGGTAATGAAAAACTGTTTTTT.

The V gene is TRBV5-1, the J gene TRBJ2-6; D remains unclear. CDR1 and CDR2 from the germline V gene are SGHRS and YFSETQ. V dropped 0 bases and J dropped 2 bases, with 12 bases sitting between them. The CDR3 spans 17 residues. CDR3 coding DNA: TGCGCCAGCAGCTTGGCCCCTGGAACAGCTGGGGCCAACGTCCTGACTTTC. Protein sequence: CASSLAPGTAGANVLTF.

Note on this clonotype: This may be a read error: a much more frequent sequence differs by one nucleotide. V is TRBV6-1 and J is TRBJ1-5, with 9 bases fitting TRBD1. Looked up from germline, CDR1 is MNHNS and CDR2 is SASEGT. The CDR3 is made up of 16 amino acids. CDR3 region: CVSSSKTGGGNQPQHF. DNA of the CDR3: TGTGTCAGCAGTTCCAAGACAGGGGGAGGCAATCAGCCCCAGCATTTT.

This clonotype was seen ten or more times. This chain joins TRBV24-1 and TRBJ2-1; a possible D gene is TRBD2 (5 bases). The germline V gene has CDR1 KGHDR and CDR2 SFDVKD. The CDR3 is made up of 14 amino acids. Trimming took 9 bases from V and 0 from J, leaving 11 bases between them. CDR3 loop: CATAGDTSYNEQFF. The CDR3 nucleotides are TGTGCCACCGCCGGGGATACCTCCTACAATGAGCAGTTCTTC.

Notes on this clonotype: A much larger clone lies one base from this, so it may be a read error. The V and J genes are TRBV18 and TRBJ2-6, with D unresolved. The CDR3 runs to 14 residues. Germline CDR1 is KGHSH and CDR2 is LQKENI. V dropped 6 bases and J dropped 5 bases, with 11 bases sitting between them. The CDR3 region has the DNA TGTGCCAGCTCGCCCGATCTTAGGGCCAACGTCCTGACTTTC. It yields the protein CASSPDLRANVLTF.

In regard to this clonotype: A read error may be the cause here, since a much bigger clone is one base away. The genes are TRBV7-2 and TRBJ2-1; either TRBD1 or TRBD2 may supply D (6 bases each). Germline V CDR1 and CDR2: SGHTA, FQGNSA. V dropped 4 bases and J dropped 10 bases, with 20 bases sitting between them. This CDR3 spans 15 amino acids. The CDR3 loop reads CASSSQGRGGGEQFF. For the CDR3, the DNA is TGTGCCAGCAGCTCCCAGGGGCGGGGCGGCGGGGAGCAGTTCTTC.